One sample yielded the 32 T cell receptor beta chains listed below, sequenced in a study of OX40 agonist ivuxolimab in advanced cancers. The receptor library was made with the immunoSEQ multiplex PCR assay. The table comes from immuneACCESS by way of TCRdb, which keeps in-frame sequences with V and J called. Part of the clones is missing from these tables; in studies checked, under half for an unresolved V gene and the rest for unknown reasons. The sample yields some 45,000 clones; around 86% were counted once. The ten top clones hold less than 35% of the sample. The sequenced sample was CD4+ or CD8+ T cells sorted from blood, obtained in a trial of the OX40 agonist ivuxolimab. These receptors originate from an adult with an advanced solid tumor such as melanoma, head and neck, liver or kidney cancer.

The V call is TRBV7-2, the J call TRBJ1-4; TRBD1 agrees at 8 bases. The J segment lost 8 bases and the V segment lost 6 bases, leaving 8 bases of the junction unmatched. This CDR3 is 14 amino acids long. Germline CDR1 reads SGHTA; CDR2 reads FQGNSA. The CDR3 here is CASRNSGGREKLFF. The CDR3, as DNA: TGTGCCAGCAGAAATTCAGGGGGCCGGGAAAAACTGTTTTTT.

The chain has TRBV11-2 and TRBJ1-6; tentative D call: TRBD1 (6 bases). The ends were cut back, 0 bases at V and 13 bases at J, with 25 bases in the middle. The CDR3 is 18 amino acids. Germline CDR1 is SGHAT and CDR2 is FQNNGV. The CDR3 nucleotides are TGTGCCAGCAGCTTAGATCCCGCCAGGGGCGGGGGGATTTCGCCCCTCCACTTT. This gives the protein CASSLDPARGGGISPLHF.

This rearrangement joins TRBV2 to TRBJ1-2, with a possible D match to TRBD1 (6 bases). The CDR3 is made up of 13 amino acids. V was shortened by 0 bases and J by 8 bases, with 10 bases between the two germline ends. The germline V gene has CDR1 SNHLY and CDR2 FYNNEI. DNA for the CDR3: TGTGCCAGCAGTGAAGCGCACAGGGACGGCTACACCTTC. Translated, it gives CASSEAHRDGYTF.

The rearrangement joins TRBV9 to TRBJ2-3; D may be TRBD2 (6 bases). The CDR3 length is 16 residues. CDR1 and CDR2 (germline): SGDLS, YYNGEE. V lost 3 bases, J lost 6 bases, and 20 bases lay in between. CDR3 sequence: CASSENVGRKGDTQYF. The CDR3 nucleotides read TGTGCCAGCAGCGAGAATGTCGGGAGAAAGGGCGATACGCAGTATTTT.

This chain joins TRBV18 and TRBJ2-2; 8 nucleotides agree with TRBD1. Germline V gives CDR1 KGHSH, CDR2 LQKENI. V shed 4 bases and J 3 bases; nucleotides not matched to a gene: 4. The CDR3 sequence is 15 residues long. For the CDR3, the DNA is TGTGCCAGCTCACGACCAGGGGGCGACACCGGGGAGCTGTTTTTT. As protein: CASSRPGGDTGELFF. Using reference TRBV18 and TRBJ2-2 for the parts outside the CDR3, the full variable domain is NAGVMQNPRHLVRRRGQEARLRCSPMKGHSHVYWYRQLPEEGLKFMVYLQKENIIDESGMPKERFSAEFPKEGPSILRIQQVVRGDSAAYFCASSRPGGDTGELFFGEGSRLTVL.

The chain has TRBV15 and TRBJ2-1, with 9 positions matching TRBD1. CDR3 length: 13 residues. J gave up 11 bases and V 5 bases, and 7 bases lay outside the gene matches. The V gene's germline CDR1 is LNHNV and CDR2 YYDKDF (reference sequence). CDR3: CATSLQGAGKQFF. The CDR3 DNA is TGTGCCACCAGCTTACAGGGGGCGGGAAAGCAGTTCTTC.

The chain uses TRBV5-1 and TRBJ1-2; D not resolved. Germline assignment: CDR1 SGHRS and CDR2 YFSETQ. The CDR3 is 14 residues long. The V end was cut by 4 bases, the J end by 9 bases, with 19 bases between. In DNA form, the CDR3 reads TGCGCCAGCAGCCCTGGGGTGGGAAGAGGGAGCTACACCTTC. Translated: CASSPGVGRGSYTF.

This chain connects TRBV29-1 to TRBJ2-7; D gene ambiguous. This CDR3 comprises 13 residues. In germline, CDR1 is SQVTM, CDR2 ANQGSEA. With 4 bases removed from V and 1 base from J, the gap between germline ends came to 11 bases. CDR3 nucleotide sequence: TGCAGCGTTGGAGGTTTGGGGTCCTACGAGCAGTACTTC. Translation: CSVGGLGSYEQYF.

V gene TRBV2 combines with J gene TRBJ2-6; possibly TRBD2 for D (5 bases). Germline CDR1 SNHLY, CDR2 FYNNEI. This CDR3 comprises 16 residues. The ends were cut back, 4 bases at V and 2 bases at J, with 12 bases in the middle. CDR3 region: CASSVFPRAGANVLTF. CDR3 sequence (DNA): TGTGCCAGCAGTGTGTTTCCGAGGGCTGGGGCCAACGTCCTGACTTTC. Variable domain in full (rest from reference TRBV2 and TRBJ2-6): EPEVTQTPSHQVTQMGQEVILRCVPISNHLYFYWYRQILGQKVEFLVSFYNNEISEKSEIFDDQFSVERPDGSNFTLKIRSTKLEDSAMYFCASSVFPRAGANVLTFGAGSRLTVL.

This chain joins TRBV5-1 and TRBJ1-2; D ambiguous. Trimming stripped 0 bases from V and 6 bases from J, with 9 bases between. CDR1 and CDR2 (germline): SGHRS, YFSETQ. The CDR3 length is 13 residues. The CDR3: CASSLDSDDGYTF. CDR3 in DNA: TGCGCCAGCAGCTTGGACAGTGACGATGGCTACACCTTC.

A few counts support this clone. This chain joins TRBV11-2 and TRBJ2-7; 9 nucleotides match TRBD1. This CDR3 comprises 16 residues. V was clipped by 4 bases and J by 2 bases; unmatched bases: 9. The germline CDR1 and CDR2 sequences are SGHAT and FQNNGV. In DNA, the CDR3 is TGTGCCAGCAGCTATGGGCGACAGGGGGTAACCTACGAGCAGTACTTC. Residues: CASSYGRQGVTYEQYF.

This chain connects TRBV6-5 to TRBJ1-5; D ambiguous. This CDR3 region has 13 residues. The V gene lost 2 bases and the J gene lost 3 bases, with 5 bases spanning the gap. Germline-derived CDR1 and CDR2 are MNHEY and SVGAGI. For the CDR3, the DNA is TGTGCCAGCAGTTACCGTCTCAATCAGCCCCAGCATTTT. Translating it yields CASSYRLNQPQHF.

This clone was seen a handful of times. The rearrangement joins TRBV19 to TRBJ1-6; D remains unclear. Germline V gene data show CDR1 as LNHDA and CDR2 as SQIVND (reference sequence). The CDR3 extends over 14 amino acids. The ends were cut back, 4 bases at V and 6 bases at J, with 10 bases in the middle. The CDR3 spells CASSKDGFNSPLHF. In nucleotides, the CDR3 is TGTGCCAGTAGTAAGGACGGCTTTAATTCACCCCTCCACTTT. Full variable domain (rest looked up from reference TRBV19 and TRBJ1-6): DGGITQSPKYLFRKEGQNVTLSCEQNLNHDAMYWYRQDPGQGLRLIYYSQIVNDFQKGDIAEGYSVSREKKESFPLTVTSAQKNPTAFYLCASSKDGFNSPLHFGNGTRLTVT.

This clone is large within its sample. V gene TRBV6-5 combines with J gene TRBJ1-1, with 7 positions matching TRBD1. The CDR3 loop spans 15 amino acids. CDR1 and CDR2 from the germline V gene are MNHEY and SVGAGI. Trimming cost V 6 bases and J 5 bases; bases outside gene matches: 12. CDR3 coding DNA: TGTGCCAGCAGCAGATATCCGACAGGGAGGACTGAAGCTTTCTTT. Translating gives CASSRYPTGRTEAFF.

The V and J genes are TRBV5-1 and TRBJ2-7, with D possibly matching TRBD2 (5 bases). V was clipped by 0 bases and J by 4 bases, with 11 bases between them. The germline gives CDR1 SGHRS, CDR2 YFSETQ. The CDR3 covers 14 residues. The CDR3 bases are TGCGCCAGCAGCTTGGGTGGGAGTTCTTACGAGCAGTACTTC. It is translated as CASSLGGSSYEQYF.

The chain links TRBV5-6 to TRBJ2-7, with D tentatively TRBD2 (6 bases). Trimming stripped 4 bases from V and 4 bases from J, with 6 bases between. The CDR3 length is 11 residues. The germline V gene encodes CDR1 SGHDT and CDR2 YYEEEE. The CDR3 nucleotides read TGTGCCAGCAGCGGGGGGTACGAGCAGTACTTC. Translating gives CASSGGYEQYF.

The genes are TRBV2 and TRBJ1-2; 9 bases are shared with TRBD1. The trim removed 6 bases at V and 3 bases at J, leaving 8 bases unmatched. CDR3 length equals 15 residues. Germline-derived CDR1 and CDR2 are SNHLY and FYNNEI. The DNA of the CDR3 is TGTGCCAGCAGGGTACCGGGACAGGGTGACTATGGCTACACCTTC. It yields the protein CASRVPGQGDYGYTF.

The chain recombines TRBV29-1 with TRBJ2-1, with 7 bases fitting TRBD2. V shed 4 bases and J 2 bases; nucleotides not matched to a gene: 5. CDR1 is SQVTM, CDR2 ANQGSEA, per germline. The CDR3 runs 14 residues. The CDR3 spells CSVVVSGAYNEQFF. CDR3 nucleotides: TGCAGCGTTGTAGTCAGCGGGGCCTACAATGAGCAGTTCTTC.

CDR3 sequence: CASGPQGWHEQYF. In DNA, the CDR3 is TGTGCCAGCGGCCCACAGGGGTGGCACGAGCAGTACTTC. The V and J genes are TRBV11-2 and TRBJ2-7, with 7 nucleotides matching TRBD1. V trimming: 8 bases; J trimming: 5 bases; junction bases outside the gene matches: 9. CDR1 and CDR2 (germline): SGHAT, FQNNGV. This CDR3 comprises 13 residues.

The rearrangement uses TRBV18 and TRBJ2-7; 7 nucleotides match TRBD1. The germline gives CDR1 KGHSH, CDR2 LQKENI. After removal of 4 bases from V and 7 bases from J, the junction contained 10 bases not matched to a gene. CDR3 size: 14 residues. DNA for the CDR3: TGTGCCAGCTCACTACAGGGGCCACCGGGGGAGCAGTACTTC. Amino acid sequence: CASSLQGPPGEQYF.

This clone was counted only a few times. V is TRBV7-9 and J is TRBJ2-1; D is perhaps TRBD2 (6 bases). The CDR3 has 12 residues. The V gene's germline CDR1 is SEHNR and CDR2 FQNEAQ (reference sequence). Trimming shortened V by 5 bases and J by 10 bases, and 12 bases separated the two germline ends. CDR3 region: CASSPQRGEQFF. CDR3 DNA sequence: TGTGCCAGCAGCCCCCAACGGGGGGAGCAGTTCTTC.

This clone was seen a single time. The gene calls are TRBV14 and TRBJ1-2; TRBD1 matches at 9 bases. V gave up 6 bases and J gave up 2 bases; unmatched junction bases: 7. CDR1 and CDR2 (germline): SGHDN, FVKESK. The CDR3 consists of 15 residues. CDR3 nucleotide sequence: TGTGCCAGCAGTCGTCCCGGGACAGGGAACTATGGCTACACCTTC. Translating gives CASSRPGTGNYGYTF.

V and J are TRBV6-6 and TRBJ2-3, with a weak D call TRBD2 (6 bases). The CDR3 is made up of 14 amino acids. Per germline, CDR1 MNHNY and CDR2 SVGAGI (reference sequence). The V and J ends lost 5 bases and 0 bases respectively, with 9 bases between them. CDR3 nucleotides: TGTGCCAGCAGTATAGCGGCTAGCACAGATACGCAGTATTTT. Translating gives CASSIAASTDTQYF.

This clone was picked up a small number of times. V gene TRBV5-4 combines with J gene TRBJ1-6, with a possible D match to TRBD1 (6 bases). This CDR3 is built from 15 residues. Trimming cost V 1 base and J 10 bases, with 15 bases left between them. Germline values: CDR1 SGHNT, CDR2 YYREEE (reference sequence). In DNA, the CDR3 is TGTGCCAGCAGCTTGTCGACAGGACTTGCATCACCCCTCCACTTT. It encodes CASSLSTGLASPLHF.

This chain links TRBV10-3 with TRBJ1-5, with D maybe TRBD1 (5 bases). Trimming left V 7 bases short and J 7 bases short, with 14 bases between. CDR1 is ENHRY, CDR2 SYGVKD, per germline. The CDR3 has 13 amino acids. CDR3 nucleotides: TGTGCCATCACCGGACATTTCAGGCAGCCCCAGCATTTT. Translated, it gives CAITGHFRQPQHF.

J is TRBJ2-3 and V is TRBV5-4; 8 bases are a match to TRBD1. CDR1 is SGHNT and CDR2 is YYREEE in the germline V gene (reference sequence). V was clipped by 4 bases and J by 1 base; unmatched bases: 2. This CDR3 region has 14 residues. This chain's CDR3 is CASSRDRRTDTQYF. The CDR3 DNA is TGTGCCAGCAGCAGGGACAGGCGCACAGATACGCAGTATTTT.

This chain joins TRBV18 and TRBJ2-3; 13 bases match TRBD2. In germline, CDR1 is KGHSH, CDR2 LQKENI. The CDR3 extends over 18 amino acids. Trimming took 6 bases from V and 5 from J; bases not matched to a gene: 14. CDR3 loop: CASSPKGTSGTYQDTQYF. The DNA of the CDR3 is TGTGCCAGCTCCCCGAAAGGGACTAGCGGGACCTATCAAGATACGCAGTATTTT.

The J gene is TRBJ1-2, the V gene TRBV6-6; maybe TRBD1 (5 bases). CDR3 length: 14 residues. Trimming stripped 8 bases from V and 0 bases from J, with 13 bases between. Germline V gene lookup returns CDR1 MNHNY and CDR2 SVGAGI (reference sequence). Written as DNA, the CDR3 is TGTGCCAGCTTGGGGCAGAGAGCTAACTATGGCTACACCTTC. It is translated as CASLGQRANYGYTF.

This chain links TRBV2 with TRBJ1-1; tentative D call: TRBD1 (6 bases). V lost 0 bases and J lost 6, with 11 bases in between. This CDR3 region has 14 residues. Germline loops: CDR1 SNHLY, CDR2 FYNNEI. CDR3 coding DNA: TGTGCCAGCAGTGAAGCGGGGGGCAGGGCTGAAGCTTTCTTT. This encodes CASSEAGGRAEAFF. Drawing the rest from reference TRBV2 and TRBJ1-1, the complete variable domain is EPEVTQTPSHQVTQMGQEVILRCVPISNHLYFYWYRQILGQKVEFLVSFYNNEISEKSEIFDDQFSVERPDGSNFTLKIRSTKLEDSAMYFCASSEAGGRAEAFFGQGTRLTVV.

The V and J genes are TRBV19 and TRBJ2-2; 13 nucleotides line up with TRBD2. The ends lost 6 bases at V and 6 bases at J; junction bases unmatched: 10. Germline CDR1 reads LNHDA; CDR2 reads SQIVND (reference sequence). The CDR3 is 17 residues long. The CDR3 DNA is TGTGCCAGTAGCCCACTAGCGGGAGGGCCTAGGGCCGGGGAGCTGTTTTTT. This codes for CASSPLAGGPRAGELFF.

The chain has TRBV21-1 and TRBJ2-1; the table's D call, TRBD1, was not checked against the DNA. TRBV21-1 is annotated as a pseudogene. This CDR3 is 14 amino acids long. The DNA for the CDR3 is TGTGCCAGCAGCCAGGCAGGGTCCAACAATGAGCAGTTCTTC. It encodes CASSQAGSNNEQFF.

The chain is built from TRBV5-1 and TRBJ2-1; 11 nucleotides match TRBD2. The junction had 5 bases not matched to a gene; V was cut back by 0 bases and J by 9 bases. From germline, CDR1 is SGHRS and CDR2 YFSETQ. This CDR3 region has 15 residues. In nucleotides, the CDR3 is TGCGCCAGCAGCTTGGCCAGGCTAGCGGGGGGTGAGCAGTTCTTC. Encoded protein: CASSLARLAGGEQFF.